There are many counts of the clone carrying this T cell receptor (beta chain). Its antigen is not identified. This entry belongs to a study of neurological immune-mediated disorders. The CDR3 length is 15 residues. As for the cDNA, it was generated by 5'RACE with 10-nucleotide random UMIs. From 15-18 subjects, over 170 million TCR-beta sequences were obtained in each sequencing run. TCRdb re-called the 5' RACE reads with MiXCR, one entry per CDR3 protein. The table has 84,000 or so distinct CDR3 sequences, roughly 13% seen once. Study findings and constraints: HTLV-1-associated myelopathy showed the most TCR clonal expansion; multiple sclerosis the least, below healthy controls. Sharing of CDR3 amino acid sequences among expanded clones across subjects was absent, suggesting private repertoires in all groups.

Time point here: longitudinal time-point 2. The V and J genes are TRBV21-1 and TRBJ2-3; the D call in the table, TRBD1, was not verified against the DNA. TRBV21-1 is tagged as a pseudogene. Specimen: PBMCs. The clonotype originates from a female donor with HTLV-1-associated myelopathy (HAM/TSP). The CDR3 reads CASSKPGGSADTQYF. The CDR3 bases are TGTGCCAGCAGCAAACCAGGGGGAAGTGCAGATACGCAGTATTTT.